This TCR beta chain is from a study of T cells after yellow fever vaccination. General study findings and limits: On re-exposure, the response was weaker but peaked faster, at day 5 versus 15.

Germline CDR1 MDHEN, CDR2 SYDVKM. After removal of 5 bases from V and 6 bases from J, the junction contained 8 bases not matched to a gene. The CDR3 length is 15 residues. This clonotype was observed at least ten times. Antigen specificity is unknown. From the 5' RACE reads, TCRdb called clonotypes with MiXCR, one entry per CDR3 protein. The data hold around 50,000 distinct CDR3 sequences, with 7.4% observed a single time. This chain uses TRBV28 with TRBJ1-5, with 9 positions matching TRBD1. The clonotype was recovered from a man younger than 35 who received the YFV17D yellow fever vaccine. Specimen: CD8+ T cells sorted from PBMCs, collected roughly 15 days after the first yellow fever vaccination. CDR3 nucleotide sequence: TGTGCCAGCAGTCCGGGACAGGGAGGGACTCAGCCCCAGCATTTT. Encoded protein: CASSPGQGGTQPQHF.